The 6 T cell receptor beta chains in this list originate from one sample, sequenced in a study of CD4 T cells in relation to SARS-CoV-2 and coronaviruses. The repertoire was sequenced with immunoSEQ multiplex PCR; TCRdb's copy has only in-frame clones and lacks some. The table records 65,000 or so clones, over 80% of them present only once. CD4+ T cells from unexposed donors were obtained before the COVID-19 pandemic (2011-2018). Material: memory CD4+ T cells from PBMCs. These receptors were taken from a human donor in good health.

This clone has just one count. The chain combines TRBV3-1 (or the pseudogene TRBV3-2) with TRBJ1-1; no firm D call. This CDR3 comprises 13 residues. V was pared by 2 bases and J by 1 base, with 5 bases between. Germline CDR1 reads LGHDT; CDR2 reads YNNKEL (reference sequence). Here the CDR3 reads CASSQRRNTEAFF. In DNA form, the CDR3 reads TGTGCCAGCAGCCAACGTCGGAACACTGAAGCTTTCTTT.

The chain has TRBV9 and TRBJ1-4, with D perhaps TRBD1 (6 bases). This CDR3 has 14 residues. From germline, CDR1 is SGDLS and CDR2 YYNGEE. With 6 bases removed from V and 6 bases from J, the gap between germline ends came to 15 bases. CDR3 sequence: CASNRDGGDEKLFF. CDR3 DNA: TGTGCCAGCAACAGGGATGGGGGGGATGAAAAACTGTTTTTT.

The CDR3 is CASSWAGRSNEQFF. DNA for the CDR3: TGTGCCAGCAGCTGGGCGGGCAGATCAAATGAGCAGTTCTTC. The rearrangement links TRBV28 to TRBJ2-1; TRBD2 might be the D (5 bases). The CDR3 length is 14 residues. Per the germline V gene, CDR1 is MDHEN and CDR2 is SYDVKM. V lost 6 bases, J lost 7 bases, and 16 bases lay in between.

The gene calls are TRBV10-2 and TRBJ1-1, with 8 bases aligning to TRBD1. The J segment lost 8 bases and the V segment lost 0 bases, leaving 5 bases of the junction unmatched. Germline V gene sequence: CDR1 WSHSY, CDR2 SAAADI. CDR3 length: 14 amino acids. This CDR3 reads CASSESGQGREAFF. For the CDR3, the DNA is TGCGCCAGCAGTGAGTCCGGACAGGGCAGAGAAGCTTTCTTT.

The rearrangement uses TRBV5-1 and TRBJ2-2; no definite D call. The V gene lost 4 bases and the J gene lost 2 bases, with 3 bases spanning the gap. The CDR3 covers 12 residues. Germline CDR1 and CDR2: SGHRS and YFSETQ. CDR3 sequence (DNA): TGCGCCAGCAGCATTAACACCGGGGAGCTGTTTTTT. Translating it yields CASSINTGELFF.

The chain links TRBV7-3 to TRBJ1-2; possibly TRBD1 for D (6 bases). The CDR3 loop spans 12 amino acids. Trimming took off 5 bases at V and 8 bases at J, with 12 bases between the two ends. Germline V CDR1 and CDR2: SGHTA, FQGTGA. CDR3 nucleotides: TGTGCCAGCAGCCCACCAGGACAGGGCTACACCTTC. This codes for CASSPPGQGYTF.